The clone carrying this T cell receptor (beta chain) was seen at least ten times. The antigen remains unidentified. This specimen belongs to a study of regulatory T cells in long-lasting Graves disease. Overall study context: Patients newly diagnosed with Graves' had been on antithyroid drugs for under 3 months.

Study-wide findings and caveats: Newly diagnosed Graves' patients had higher TCR diversity than persistent ones. Persistent disease was characterized by preferential usage of TRBV28, TRBJ1-2 and TRBJ2-5.

The CDR3 is 15 residues long. From germline, CDR1 is LGHDT and CDR2 YNNKEL (reference sequence). The V segment lost 0 bases and the J segment 5 bases; nucleotides outside the gene matches: 6. Building of the TCR beta libraries involved iRepertoire HTBI primers and Arm-PCR of CDR3 regions. MiXCR was run by TCRdb on the multiplex PCR reads, yielding one entry per CDR3 protein. The table includes around 420,000 distinct CDR3 sequences, around 16% detected once. As to time point: newly diagnosed GD, antithyroid drugs for less than 3 months. Extracted PBMC RNA gave rise to the TCR library. Recruitment took place at an endocrinology department in Xi'an, China.

Here the sequenced sample was peripheral blood mononuclear cells (PBMCs), taken at new diagnosis, from a patient treated with antithyroid drugs. The genes are TRBV3-1 and TRBJ1-2; 7 nucleotides match TRBD1. This clonotype originated in a female donor with Graves disease. CDR3 in DNA: TGTGCCAGCAGCCAAGACCGGACAGGCGGTTATGGCTACACCTTC. This sequence encodes CASSQDRTGGYGYTF.